This entry lists 10 T cell receptor beta chains sequenced from one sample in a study of early T cells in non-severe SARS-CoV-2 infection. One entry per CDR3 protein, called by TCRdb with MiXCR from the 5' RACE reads. The top ten clones hold 3% to 3.5% of a sample with about 110,000 distinct CDR3 sequences, 12% of them seen once. The specimen was whole blood. These receptors were obtained from an adult who was a healthcare worker with PCR-confirmed SARS-CoV-2 infection or an uninfected control (not recorded which).

V is TRBV6-6 and J is TRBJ2-7, with D perhaps TRBD1 (6 bases). Trimming shortened V by 6 bases and J by 2 bases, and 17 bases separated the two germline ends. This CDR3 is built from 15 residues. Germline V CDR1 and CDR2: MNHNY, SVGAGI (reference sequence). The CDR3: CASSPTTGHPYEQYF. CDR3 coding DNA: TGTGCCAGCAGCCCAACCACGGGACACCCCTACGAGCAGTACTTC.

The chain couples TRBV5-5 to TRBJ1-2; tentative D call: TRBD1 (6 bases). The germline gives CDR1 SGHKS, CDR2 YYEKEE (reference sequence). CDR3 length equals 14 residues. Trimming pared 4 bases from V and 6 bases from J, leaving 16 bases between. In DNA, the CDR3 is TGTGCCAGCAGCCCGATGTCAGGGGCGGATGGCTACACCTTC. Translation: CASSPMSGADGYTF. Supplemented by reference TRBV5-5 and TRBJ1-2, the full variable domain reads DAGVTQSPTHLIKTRGQQVTLRCSPISGHKSVSWYQQVLGQGPQFIFQYYEKEERGRGNFPDRFSARQFPNYSSELNVNALLLGDSALYLCASSPMSGADGYTFGSGTRLTVV.

At least ten counts were recorded for this clonotype. The chain recombines TRBV10-3 with TRBJ2-3; D is perhaps TRBD1 (5 bases). The CDR3 spans 14 residues. Looked up from germline, CDR1 is ENHRY and CDR2 is SYGVKD. With 7 bases removed from V and 2 bases from J, the gap between germline ends came to 13 bases. The CDR3 reads CAITPDTSTDTQYF. For the CDR3, the DNA is TGTGCCATCACCCCGGACACCTCCACAGATACGCAGTATTTT.

The chain employs TRBV7-9 and TRBJ1-1; maybe TRBD1 (6 bases). The V and J ends lost 9 bases and 1 base respectively, with 18 bases between them. The germline CDR1 and CDR2 sequences are SEHNR and FQNEAQ (reference sequence). The CDR3 sequence is 15 residues long. DNA for the CDR3: TGTGCCAGTACCCCGGCATCGACAGGGAACACTGAAGCTTTCTTT. It is translated as CASTPASTGNTEAFF.

V and J are TRBV20-1 and TRBJ2-7, with D perhaps matching TRBD1 (5 bases). Trimming stripped 4 bases from V and 4 bases from J, with 17 bases between. Germline V gene data show CDR1 as DFQATT and CDR2 as SNEGSKA (reference sequence). The CDR3 length is 14 residues. CDR3 nucleotides: TGCAGTGCTATGAAGGGGCCCCCAGATTACGAGCAGTACTTC. Amino acids: CSAMKGPPDYEQYF.

This clonotype has a handful of counts. CDR3 protein: CAWSVAGGNQPQHF. The CDR3 nucleotides are TGTGCCTGGAGTGTAGCGGGAGGCAATCAGCCCCAGCATTTT. V gene TRBV30 combines with J gene TRBJ1-5; D is uncertain. V was pared by 0 bases and J by 2 bases, with 8 bases between. CDR1 is GTSNPN, CDR2 SVGIG, per germline (reference sequence). The CDR3 covers 14 residues.

This chain uses TRBV11-2 with TRBJ1-1, with D tentatively TRBD1 (6 bases). The CDR3 spans 13 residues. Germline lookup yields CDR1 SGHAT and CDR2 FQNNGV. The V gene lost 1 base and the J gene lost 7 bases, with 10 bases spanning the gap. CDR3 sequence: CASSLVYRDEAFF. For the CDR3, the DNA is TGTGCCAGCAGCTTAGTTTACAGGGATGAAGCTTTCTTT.

This clonotype was detected only a few times. This chain links TRBV28 with TRBJ1-2, with D uncertain. Per the germline V gene, CDR1 is MDHEN and CDR2 is SYDVKM. Trimming removed 4 bases from V and 3 bases from J, with 3 bases in between. The CDR3 contains 11 residues. The CDR3 is CASSSYYGYTF. In nucleotides, the CDR3 is TGTGCCAGCAGTTCATACTATGGCTACACCTTC.

This clonotype occurred many times. The CDR3 DNA reads as TGCAGTGCTAGAGATGCTGGGCTTTCCTACGAGCAGTACTTC. This sequence encodes CSARDAGLSYEQYF. This chain links TRBV20-1 with TRBJ2-7; D remains unclear. The CDR3 length is 14 residues. CDR1 and CDR2 (germline): DFQATT, SNEGSKA (reference sequence). With 0 bases removed from V and 1 base from J, the gap between germline ends came to 10 bases.

This clonotype was recorded at least ten times. The chain recombines TRBV25-1 with TRBJ1-5; weak D call: TRBD1 (5 bases). In germline, CDR1 is MGHDK, CDR2 SYGVNS. There are 14 residues in the CDR3. Trimming left V 4 bases short and J 5 bases short, with 12 bases between. CDR3 bases: TGTGCCAGCAGTGGCCCAGGGTCCCATCAGCCCCAGCATTTT. It is translated as CASSGPGSHQPQHF.